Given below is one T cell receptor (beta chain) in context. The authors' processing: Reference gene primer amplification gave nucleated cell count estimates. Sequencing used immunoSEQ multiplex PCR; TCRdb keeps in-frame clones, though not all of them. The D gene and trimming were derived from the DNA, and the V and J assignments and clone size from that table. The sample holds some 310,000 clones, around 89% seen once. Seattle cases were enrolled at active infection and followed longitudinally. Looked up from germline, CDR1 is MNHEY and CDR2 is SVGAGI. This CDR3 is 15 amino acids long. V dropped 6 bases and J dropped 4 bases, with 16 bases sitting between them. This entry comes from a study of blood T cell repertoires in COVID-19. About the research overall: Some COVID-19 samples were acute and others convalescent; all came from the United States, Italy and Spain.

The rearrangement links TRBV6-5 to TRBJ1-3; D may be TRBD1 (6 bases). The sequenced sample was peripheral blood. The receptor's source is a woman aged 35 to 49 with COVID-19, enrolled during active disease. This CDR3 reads CASRSSTGYGNTIYF. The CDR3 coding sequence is TGTGCCAGCAGATCAAGCACAGGGTACGGAAACACCATATATTTT.